This T cell receptor (beta chain) was recorded in a study of T cell clonotyping in hematopoietic cell transplantation. As concerns this clone: The antigen is undetermined.

Trimming left V 6 bases short and J 8 bases short, with 14 bases between. The CDR3 extends over 13 amino acids. Germline CDR1 and CDR2: LGHNA and YNFKEQ. Libraries were prepared by immunoSEQ multiplex PCR; TCRdb keeps only in-frame clonotypes and omits some of them. This table has around 7,000 clones, about 95% appearing once. The study's findings and limits: Higher Inverse Simpson Index values in graft donor and pretransplant recipient predicted broader posttransplant TCR diversity.

The chain employs TRBV4-2 and TRBJ2-1; maybe TRBD2 (6 bases). The specimen comprised peripheral blood mononuclear cells, sampled 30 days after allogeneic stem cell transplant. The sequence came from a male patient aged 60-70 years who had an allogeneic stem cell transplant from an unrelated donor, so T cells may come from the graft donor. Some clones in this sample may be carry-over from other donors' samples. Here the CDR3 DNA reads TGTGCCAGCAGAATACCGGGAGATTATGAGCAGTTCTTC. It translates to CASRIPGDYEQFF.